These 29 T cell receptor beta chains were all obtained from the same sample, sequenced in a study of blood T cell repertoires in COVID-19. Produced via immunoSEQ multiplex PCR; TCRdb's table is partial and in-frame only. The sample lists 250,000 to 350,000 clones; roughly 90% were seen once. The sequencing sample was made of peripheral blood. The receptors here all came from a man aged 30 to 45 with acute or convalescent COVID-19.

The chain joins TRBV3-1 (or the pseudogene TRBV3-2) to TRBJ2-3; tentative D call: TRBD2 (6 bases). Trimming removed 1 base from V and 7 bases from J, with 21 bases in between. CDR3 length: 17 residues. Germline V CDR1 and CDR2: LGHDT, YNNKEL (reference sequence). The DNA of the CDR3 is TGTGCCAGCAGCCAAGGAATCGGGAGTCGTCAACGGTATACGCAGTATTTT. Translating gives CASSQGIGSRQRYTQYF.

CDR3 in DNA: TGCGCCAGCAAACCCCAGACAGGGGCGACCGGGGAGCTGTTTTTT. Amino acid sequence: CASKPQTGATGELFF. The chain uses TRBV5-1 and TRBJ2-2; 8 nucleotides match TRBD1. Germline CDR1 and CDR2: SGHRS and YFSETQ. The CDR3 is made up of 15 amino acids. V was clipped by 6 bases and J by 5 bases; unmatched bases: 9.

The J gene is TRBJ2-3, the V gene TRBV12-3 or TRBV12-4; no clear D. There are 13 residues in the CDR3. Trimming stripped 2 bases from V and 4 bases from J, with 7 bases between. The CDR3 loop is CASSLRLSDTQYF. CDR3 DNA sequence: TGTGCCAGCAGTTTACGTTTGTCAGATACGCAGTATTTT.

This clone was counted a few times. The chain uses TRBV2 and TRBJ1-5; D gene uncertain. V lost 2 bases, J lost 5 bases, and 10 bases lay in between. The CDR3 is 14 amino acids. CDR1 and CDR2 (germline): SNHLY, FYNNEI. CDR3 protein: CASSEMGFHQPQHF. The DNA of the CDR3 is TGTGCCAGCAGTGAAATGGGCTTTCATCAGCCCCAGCATTTT.

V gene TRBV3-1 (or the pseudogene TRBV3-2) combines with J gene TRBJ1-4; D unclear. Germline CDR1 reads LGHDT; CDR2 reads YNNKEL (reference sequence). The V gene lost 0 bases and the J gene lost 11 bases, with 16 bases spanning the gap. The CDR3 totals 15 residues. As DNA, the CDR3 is TGTGCCAGCAGCCAAGAAGTTGGTAATGAAGCTAAACTGTTTTTT. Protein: CASSQEVGNEAKLFF.

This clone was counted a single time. CDR3 sequence reads: CASSQARFGNQPQHF. The CDR3, as DNA: TGTGCCAGCAGCCAAGCCCGGTTCGGCAATCAGCCCCAGCATTTT. J is TRBJ1-5 and V is TRBV3-1 (or the pseudogene TRBV3-2); D remains unclear. The V gene's germline CDR1 is LGHDT and CDR2 YNNKEL (reference sequence). V lost 1 base, J lost 2 bases, and 9 bases lay in between. The CDR3 contains 15 residues.

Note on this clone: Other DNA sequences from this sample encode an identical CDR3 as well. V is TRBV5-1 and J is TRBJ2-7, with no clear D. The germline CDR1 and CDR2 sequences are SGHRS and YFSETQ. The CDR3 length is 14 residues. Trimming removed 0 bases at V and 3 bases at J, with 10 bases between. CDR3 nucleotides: TGCGCCAGCAGCTTGGGTCAGGTTAGCTACGAGCAGTACTTC. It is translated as CASSLGQVSYEQYF. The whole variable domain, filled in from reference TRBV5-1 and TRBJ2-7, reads KAGVTQTPRYLIKTRGQQVTLSCSPISGHRSVSWYQQTPGQGLQFLFEYFSETQRNKGNFPGRFSGRQFSNSRSEMNVSTLELGDSALYLCASSLGQVSYEQYFGPGTRLTVT.

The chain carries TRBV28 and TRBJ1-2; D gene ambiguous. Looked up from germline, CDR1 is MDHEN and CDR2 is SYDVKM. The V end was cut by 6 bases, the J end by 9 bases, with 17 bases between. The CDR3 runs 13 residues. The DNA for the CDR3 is TGTGCCAGCAGAGAGACAACGCCCTCCCGCTACACCTTC. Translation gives CASRETTPSRYTF.

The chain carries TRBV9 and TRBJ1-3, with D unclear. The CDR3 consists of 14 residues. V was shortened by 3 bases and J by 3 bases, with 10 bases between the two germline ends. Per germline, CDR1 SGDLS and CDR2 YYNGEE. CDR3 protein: CASSERVFGNTIYF. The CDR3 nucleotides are TGTGCCAGCAGCGAGAGGGTTTTTGGAAACACCATATATTTT. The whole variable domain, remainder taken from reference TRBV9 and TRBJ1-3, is DSGVTQTPKHLITATGQRVTLRCSPRSGDLSVYWYQQSLDQGLQFLIQYYNGEERAKGNILERFSAQQFPDLHSELNLSSLELGDSALYFCASSERVFGNTIYFGEGSWLTVV.

CDR3 in amino acids: CASSVGNGRVSEQFF. In nucleotides, the CDR3 is TGTGCCAGCAGCGTAGGTAACGGGAGGGTGAGTGAGCAGTTCTTC. The chain recombines TRBV9 with TRBJ2-1; TRBD2 matches 8 bases. Germline V CDR1 and CDR2: SGDLS, YYNGEE. The CDR3 extends over 15 amino acids. Trimming took 0 bases from V and 9 from J; bases not matched to a gene: 8.

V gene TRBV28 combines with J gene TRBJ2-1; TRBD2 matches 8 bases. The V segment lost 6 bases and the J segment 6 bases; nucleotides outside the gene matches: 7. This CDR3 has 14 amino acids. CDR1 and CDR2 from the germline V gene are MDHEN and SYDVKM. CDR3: CASRIMTSANEQFF. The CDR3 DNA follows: TGTGCCAGCAGGATCATGACTAGCGCCAATGAGCAGTTCTTC.

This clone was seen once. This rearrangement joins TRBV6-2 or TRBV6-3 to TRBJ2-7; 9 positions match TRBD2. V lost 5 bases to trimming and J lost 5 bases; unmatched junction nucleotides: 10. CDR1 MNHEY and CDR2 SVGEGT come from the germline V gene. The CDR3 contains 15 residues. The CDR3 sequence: CASSGSGRKGNEQYF. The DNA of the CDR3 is TGTGCCAGCAGTGGTAGCGGGAGAAAGGGGAACGAGCAGTACTTC.

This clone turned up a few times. CDR3 sequence: CASSLRQAETQYF. For the CDR3, the DNA is TGTGCCAGCAGCTTGAGGCAAGCGGAGACCCAGTACTTC. This chain joins TRBV5-4 and TRBJ2-5, with D hard to call. There are 13 residues in the CDR3. Germline CDR1 SGHNT, CDR2 YYREEE (reference sequence). V was pared by 1 base and J by 5 bases, with 9 bases between.

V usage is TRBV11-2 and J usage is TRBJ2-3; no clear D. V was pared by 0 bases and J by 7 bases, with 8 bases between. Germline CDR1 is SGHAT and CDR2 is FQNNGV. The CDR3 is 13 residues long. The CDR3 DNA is TGTGCCAGCAGCTTAGATGTACTTAATACGCAGTATTTT. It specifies CASSLDVLNTQYF.

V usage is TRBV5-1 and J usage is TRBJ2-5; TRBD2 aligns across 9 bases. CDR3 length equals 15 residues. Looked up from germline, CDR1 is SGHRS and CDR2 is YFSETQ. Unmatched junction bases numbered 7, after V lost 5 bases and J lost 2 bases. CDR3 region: CASSGASGTQETQYF. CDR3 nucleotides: TGCGCCAGCAGTGGGGCTAGCGGGACACAAGAGACCCAGTACTTC.

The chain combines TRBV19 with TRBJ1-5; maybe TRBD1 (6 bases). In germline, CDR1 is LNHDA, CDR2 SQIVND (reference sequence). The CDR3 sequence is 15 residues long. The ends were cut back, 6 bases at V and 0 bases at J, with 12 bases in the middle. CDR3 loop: CASSRGSYSNQPQHF. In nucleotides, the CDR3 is TGTGCCAGTAGCAGGGGTAGTTATAGCAATCAGCCCCAGCATTTT.

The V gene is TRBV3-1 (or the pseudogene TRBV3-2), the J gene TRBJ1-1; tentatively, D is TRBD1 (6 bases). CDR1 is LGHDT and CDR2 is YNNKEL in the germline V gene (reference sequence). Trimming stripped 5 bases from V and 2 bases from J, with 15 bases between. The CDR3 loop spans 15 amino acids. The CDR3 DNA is TGTGCCAGCAGCACCCGGGACATCGGAAACACTGAAGCTTTCTTT. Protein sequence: CASSTRDIGNTEAFF.

DNA of the CDR3: TGTGCCAGCAGTTCTTCCAGGCCCCCGAGGACTACGCAGTTCTTC. This gives the protein CASSSSRPPRTTQFF. The chain combines TRBV27 with TRBJ2-1, with a tentative D call TRBD2 (6 bases). Germline CDR1 reads MNHEY; CDR2 reads SMNVEV (reference sequence). This CDR3 region has 15 residues. V lost 4 bases and J 12 bases, leaving 22 bases between the germline ends.

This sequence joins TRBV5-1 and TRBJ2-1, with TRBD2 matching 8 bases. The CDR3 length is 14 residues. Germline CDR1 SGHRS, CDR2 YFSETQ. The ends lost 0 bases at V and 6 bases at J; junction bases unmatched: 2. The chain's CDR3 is CASSLVAGPNEQFF. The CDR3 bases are TGCGCCAGCAGCTTGGTAGCGGGACCCAATGAGCAGTTCTTC. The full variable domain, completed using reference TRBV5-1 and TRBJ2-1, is KAGVTQTPRYLIKTRGQQVTLSCSPISGHRSVSWYQQTPGQGLQFLFEYFSETQRNKGNFPGRFSGRQFSNSRSEMNVSTLELGDSALYLCASSLVAGPNEQFFGPGTRLTVL.

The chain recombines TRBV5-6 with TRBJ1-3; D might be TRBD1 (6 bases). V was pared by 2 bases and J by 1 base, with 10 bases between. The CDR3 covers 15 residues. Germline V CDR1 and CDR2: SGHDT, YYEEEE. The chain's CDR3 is CASSFGTRSGNTIYF. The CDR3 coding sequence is TGTGCCAGCAGCTTCGGGACAAGGTCTGGAAACACCATATATTTT.

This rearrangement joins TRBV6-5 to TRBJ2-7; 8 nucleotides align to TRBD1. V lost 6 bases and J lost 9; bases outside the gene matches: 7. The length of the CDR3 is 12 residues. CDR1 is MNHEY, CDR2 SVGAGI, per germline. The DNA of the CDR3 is TGTGCCAGCAGATCGGGACAGGCGACGCAGTACTTC. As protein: CASRSGQATQYF.

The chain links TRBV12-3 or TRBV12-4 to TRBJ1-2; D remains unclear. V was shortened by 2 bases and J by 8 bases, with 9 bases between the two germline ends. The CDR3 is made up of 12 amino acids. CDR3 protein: CASSLHNSGYTF. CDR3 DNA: TGTGCCAGCAGTTTACATAACTCGGGCTACACCTTC.

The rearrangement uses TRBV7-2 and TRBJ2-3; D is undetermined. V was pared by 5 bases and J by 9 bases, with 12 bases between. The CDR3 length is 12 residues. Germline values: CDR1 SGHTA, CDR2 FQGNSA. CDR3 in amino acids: CASSLFMETQYF. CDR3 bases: TGTGCCAGCAGCCTATTCATGGAGACGCAGTATTTT.

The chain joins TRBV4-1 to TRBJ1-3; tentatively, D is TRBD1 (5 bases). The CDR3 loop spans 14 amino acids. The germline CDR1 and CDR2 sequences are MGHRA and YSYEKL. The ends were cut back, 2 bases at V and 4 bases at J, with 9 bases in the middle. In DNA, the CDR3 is TGCGCCAGCAGCCAACAGGGAATAGGAAACACCATATATTTT. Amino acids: CASSQQGIGNTIYF.

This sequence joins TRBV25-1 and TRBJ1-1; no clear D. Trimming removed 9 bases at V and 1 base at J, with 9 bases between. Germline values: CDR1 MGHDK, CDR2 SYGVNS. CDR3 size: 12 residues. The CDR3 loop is CASAGPNTEAFF. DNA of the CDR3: TGTGCCAGTGCAGGCCCGAACACTGAAGCTTTCTTT.

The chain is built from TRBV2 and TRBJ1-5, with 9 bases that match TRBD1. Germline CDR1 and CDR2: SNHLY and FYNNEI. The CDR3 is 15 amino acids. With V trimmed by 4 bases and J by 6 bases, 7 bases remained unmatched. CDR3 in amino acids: CASSARQGDGQPQHF. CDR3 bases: TGTGCCAGCAGTGCCCGACAGGGGGACGGTCAGCCCCAGCATTTT.

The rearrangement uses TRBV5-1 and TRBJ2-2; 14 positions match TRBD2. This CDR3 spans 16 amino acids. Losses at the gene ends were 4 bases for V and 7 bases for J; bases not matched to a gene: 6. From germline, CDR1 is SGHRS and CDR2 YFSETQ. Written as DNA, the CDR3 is TGCGCCAGCAGCCTCGGACTAGCGGGAGGAGGCGGGGAGCTGTTTTTT. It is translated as CASSLGLAGGGGELFF.

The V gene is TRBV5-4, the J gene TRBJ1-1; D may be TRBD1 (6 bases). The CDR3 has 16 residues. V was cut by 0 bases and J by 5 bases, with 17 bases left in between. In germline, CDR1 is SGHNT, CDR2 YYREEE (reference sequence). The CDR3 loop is CASSLGGQGSRTEAFF. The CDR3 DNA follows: TGTGCCAGCAGCTTGGGGGGGCAGGGTTCAAGGACTGAAGCTTTCTTT.

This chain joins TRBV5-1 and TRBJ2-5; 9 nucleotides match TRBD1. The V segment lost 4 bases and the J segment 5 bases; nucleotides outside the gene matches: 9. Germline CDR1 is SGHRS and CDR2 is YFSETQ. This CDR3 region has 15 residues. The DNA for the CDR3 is TGCGCCAGCAGCGCGACAACAGGGGGCAGGGAGACCCAGTACTTC. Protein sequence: CASSATTGGRETQYF.